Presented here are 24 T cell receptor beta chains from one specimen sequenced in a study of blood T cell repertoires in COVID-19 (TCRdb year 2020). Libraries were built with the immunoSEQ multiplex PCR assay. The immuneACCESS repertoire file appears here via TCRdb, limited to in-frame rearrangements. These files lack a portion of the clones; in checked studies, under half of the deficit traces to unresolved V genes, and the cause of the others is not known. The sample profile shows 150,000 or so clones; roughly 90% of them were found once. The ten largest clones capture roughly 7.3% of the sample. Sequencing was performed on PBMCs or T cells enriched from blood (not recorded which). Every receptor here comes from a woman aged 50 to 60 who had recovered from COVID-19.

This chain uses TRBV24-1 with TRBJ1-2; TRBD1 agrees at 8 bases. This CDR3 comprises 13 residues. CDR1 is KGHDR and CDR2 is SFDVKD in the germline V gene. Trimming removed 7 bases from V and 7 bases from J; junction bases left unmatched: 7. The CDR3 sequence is CATRQGASGGYTF. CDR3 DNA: TGTGCCACCAGGCAGGGGGCGAGCGGTGGCTACACCTTC.

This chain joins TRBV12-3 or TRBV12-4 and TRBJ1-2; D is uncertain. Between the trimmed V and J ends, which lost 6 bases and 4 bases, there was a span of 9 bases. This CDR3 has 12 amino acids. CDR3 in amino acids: CASRLNGYGYTF. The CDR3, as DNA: TGTGCCAGCAGACTCAACGGCTATGGCTACACCTTC.

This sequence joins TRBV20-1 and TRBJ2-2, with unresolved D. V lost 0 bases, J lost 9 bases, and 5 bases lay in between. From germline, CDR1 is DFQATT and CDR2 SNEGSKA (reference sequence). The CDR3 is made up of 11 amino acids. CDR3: CSARDHRELFF. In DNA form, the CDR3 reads TGCAGTGCTAGAGATCATCGGGAGCTGTTTTTT.

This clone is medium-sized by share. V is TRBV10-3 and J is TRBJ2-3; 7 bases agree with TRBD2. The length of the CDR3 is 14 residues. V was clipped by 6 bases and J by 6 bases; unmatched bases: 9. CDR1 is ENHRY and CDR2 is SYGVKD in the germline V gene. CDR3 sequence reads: CAIRGAREVDTQYF. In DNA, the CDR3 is TGTGCCATCAGAGGCGCACGGGAGGTGGATACGCAGTATTTT.

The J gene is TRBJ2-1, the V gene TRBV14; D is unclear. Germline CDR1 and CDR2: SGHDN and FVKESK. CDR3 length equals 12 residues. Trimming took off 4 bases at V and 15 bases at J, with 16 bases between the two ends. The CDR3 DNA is TGTGCCAGCAGCCGGAGTGGGTCTAGGCGGTTCTTC. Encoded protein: CASSRSGSRRFF.

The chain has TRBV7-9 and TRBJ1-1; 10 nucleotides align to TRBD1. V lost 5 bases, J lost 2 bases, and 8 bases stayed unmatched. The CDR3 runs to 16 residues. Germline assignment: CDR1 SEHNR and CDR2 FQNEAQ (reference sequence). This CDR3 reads CASSEEETGGNTEAFF. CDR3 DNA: TGTGCCAGCAGCGAAGAAGAGACAGGGGGCAACACTGAAGCTTTCTTT.

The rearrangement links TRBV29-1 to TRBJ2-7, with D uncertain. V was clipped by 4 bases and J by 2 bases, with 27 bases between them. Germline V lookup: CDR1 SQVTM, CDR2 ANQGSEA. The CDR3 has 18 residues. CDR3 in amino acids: CSVARVTQARSKAYEQYF. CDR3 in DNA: TGCAGCGTTGCCCGAGTAACCCAAGCTCGGTCTAAAGCCTACGAGCAGTACTTC.

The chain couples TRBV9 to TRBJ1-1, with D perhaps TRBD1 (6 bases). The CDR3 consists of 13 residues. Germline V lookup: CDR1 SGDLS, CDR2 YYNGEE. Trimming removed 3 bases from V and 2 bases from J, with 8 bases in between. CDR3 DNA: TGTGCCAGCAGCGCCAGGGGAAACACTGAAGCTTTCTTT. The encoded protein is CASSARGNTEAFF. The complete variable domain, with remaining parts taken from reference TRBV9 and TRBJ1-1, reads DSGVTQTPKHLITATGQRVTLRCSPRSGDLSVYWYQQSLDQGLQFLIQYYNGEERAKGNILERFSAQQFPDLHSELNLSSLELGDSALYFCASSARGNTEAFFGQGTRLTVV.

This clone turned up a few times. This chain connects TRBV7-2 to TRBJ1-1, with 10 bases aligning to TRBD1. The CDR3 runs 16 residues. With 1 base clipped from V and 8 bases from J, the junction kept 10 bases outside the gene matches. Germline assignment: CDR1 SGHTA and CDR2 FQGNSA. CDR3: CASSLVANPGQGEAFF. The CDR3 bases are TGTGCCAGCAGCTTAGTCGCCAACCCGGGACAGGGGGAAGCTTTCTTT.

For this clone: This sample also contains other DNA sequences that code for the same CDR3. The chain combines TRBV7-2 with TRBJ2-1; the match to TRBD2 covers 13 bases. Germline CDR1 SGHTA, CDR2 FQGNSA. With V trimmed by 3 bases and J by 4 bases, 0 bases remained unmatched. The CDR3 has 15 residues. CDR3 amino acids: CASSLTSGGYNEQFF. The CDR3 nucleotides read TGTGCCAGCAGCTTGACTAGCGGGGGGTACAATGAGCAGTTCTTC. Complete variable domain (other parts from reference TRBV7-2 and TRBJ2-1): GAGVSQSPSNKVTEKGKDVELRCDPISGHTALYWYRQSLGQGLEFLIYFQGNSAPDKSGLPSDRFSAERTGGSVSTLTIQRTQQEDSAVYLCASSLTSGGYNEQFFGPGTRLTVL.

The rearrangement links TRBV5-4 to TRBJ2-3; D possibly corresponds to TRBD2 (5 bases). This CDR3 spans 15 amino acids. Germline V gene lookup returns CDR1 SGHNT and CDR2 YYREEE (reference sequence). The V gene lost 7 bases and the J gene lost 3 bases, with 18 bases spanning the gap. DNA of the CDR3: TGTGCCAGCGGAACTAGATGGGGTGGAACAGATACGCAGTATTTT. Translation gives CASGTRWGGTDTQYF.

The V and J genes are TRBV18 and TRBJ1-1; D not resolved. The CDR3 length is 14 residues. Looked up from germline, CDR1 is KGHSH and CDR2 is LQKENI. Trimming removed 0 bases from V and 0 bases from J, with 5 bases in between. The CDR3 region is CASSPPSMNTEAFF. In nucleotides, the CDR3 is TGTGCCAGCTCACCACCCAGTATGAACACTGAAGCTTTCTTT.

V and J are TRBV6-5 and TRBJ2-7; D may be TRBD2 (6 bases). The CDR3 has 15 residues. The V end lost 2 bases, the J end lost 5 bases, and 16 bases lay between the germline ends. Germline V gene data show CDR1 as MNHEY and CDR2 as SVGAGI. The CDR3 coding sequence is TGTGCCAGCAGTTACGAGTCGGGGGTTACGAACGAGCAGTACTTC. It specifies CASSYESGVTNEQYF.

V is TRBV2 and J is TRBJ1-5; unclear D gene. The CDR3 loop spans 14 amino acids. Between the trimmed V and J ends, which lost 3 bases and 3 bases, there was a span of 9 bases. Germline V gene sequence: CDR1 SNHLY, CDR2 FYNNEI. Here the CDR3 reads CASSDGEYNQPQHF. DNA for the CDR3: TGTGCCAGCAGTGACGGGGAATACAATCAGCCCCAGCATTTT.

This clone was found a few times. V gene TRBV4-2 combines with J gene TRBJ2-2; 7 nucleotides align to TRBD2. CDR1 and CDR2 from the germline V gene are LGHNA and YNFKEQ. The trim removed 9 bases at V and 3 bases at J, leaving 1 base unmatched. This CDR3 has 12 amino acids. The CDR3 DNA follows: TGTGCCAGTGGGGGGGACACCGGGGAGCTGTTTTTT. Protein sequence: CASGGDTGELFF.

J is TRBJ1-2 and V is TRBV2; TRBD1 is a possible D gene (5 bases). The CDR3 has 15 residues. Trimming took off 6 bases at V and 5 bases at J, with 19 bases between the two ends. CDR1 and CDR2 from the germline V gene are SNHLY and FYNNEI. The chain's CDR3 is CASRERAARGYGYTF. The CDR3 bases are TGTGCCAGCAGGGAAAGGGCCGCCCGGGGGTATGGCTACACCTTC.

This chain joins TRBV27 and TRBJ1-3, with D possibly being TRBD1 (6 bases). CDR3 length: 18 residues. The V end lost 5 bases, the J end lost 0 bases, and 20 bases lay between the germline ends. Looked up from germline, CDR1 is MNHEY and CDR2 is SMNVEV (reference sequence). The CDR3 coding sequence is TGTGCCAGCAGTCCCGGACAGAGGGTTCCGAACTCTGGAAACACCATATATTTT. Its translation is CASSPGQRVPNSGNTIYF.

CDR3 DNA sequence: TGTGCCAGCAGTTACGGGGCAGACCCTAATGAAAAACTGTTTTTT. Translated: CASSYGADPNEKLFF. This chain uses TRBV6-5 with TRBJ1-4; possibly TRBD1 for D (5 bases). The CDR3 extends over 15 amino acids. Germline V lookup: CDR1 MNHEY, CDR2 SVGAGI. The V and J ends lost 2 bases and 3 bases respectively, with 10 bases between them.

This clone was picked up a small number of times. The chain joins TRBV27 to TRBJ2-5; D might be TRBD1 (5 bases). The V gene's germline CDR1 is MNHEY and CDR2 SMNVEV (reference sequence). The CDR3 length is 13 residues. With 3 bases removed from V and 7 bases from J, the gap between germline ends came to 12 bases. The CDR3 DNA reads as TGTGCCAGCAGTTTTGGTTCAGGGCGGACCCAGTACTTC. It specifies CASSFGSGRTQYF.

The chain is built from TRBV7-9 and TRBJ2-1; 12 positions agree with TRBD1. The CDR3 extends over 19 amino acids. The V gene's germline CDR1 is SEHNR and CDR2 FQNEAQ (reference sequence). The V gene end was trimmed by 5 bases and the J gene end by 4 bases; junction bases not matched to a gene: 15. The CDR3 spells CASSRMGQGAGGGYNEQFF. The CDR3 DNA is TGTGCCAGCAGCCGCATGGGACAGGGGGCAGGTGGTGGATACAATGAGCAGTTCTTC.

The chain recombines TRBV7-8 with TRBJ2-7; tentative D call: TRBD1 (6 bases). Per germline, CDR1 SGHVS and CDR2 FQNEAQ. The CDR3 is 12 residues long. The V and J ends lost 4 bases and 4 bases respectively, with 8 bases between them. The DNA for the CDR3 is TGTGCCAGCAGCTATCAGGGGTACGAGCAGTACTTC. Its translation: CASSYQGYEQYF.

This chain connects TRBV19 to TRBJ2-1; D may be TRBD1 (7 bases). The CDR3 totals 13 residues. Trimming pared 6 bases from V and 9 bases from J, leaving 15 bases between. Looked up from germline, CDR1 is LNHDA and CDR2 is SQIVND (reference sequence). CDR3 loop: CASRARGRGEQFF. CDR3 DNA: TGTGCCAGTAGGGCTAGGGGGCGGGGTGAGCAGTTCTTC.

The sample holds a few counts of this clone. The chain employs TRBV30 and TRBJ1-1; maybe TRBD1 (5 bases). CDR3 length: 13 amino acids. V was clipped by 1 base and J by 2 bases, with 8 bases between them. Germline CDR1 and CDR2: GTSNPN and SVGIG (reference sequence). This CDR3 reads CAWSGQINTEAFF. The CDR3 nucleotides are TGTGCCTGGAGTGGACAGATAAACACTGAAGCTTTCTTT.

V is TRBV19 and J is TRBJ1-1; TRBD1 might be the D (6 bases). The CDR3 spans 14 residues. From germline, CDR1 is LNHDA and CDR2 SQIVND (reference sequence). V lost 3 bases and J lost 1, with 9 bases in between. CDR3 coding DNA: TGTGCCAGTAGTATTGGCAGGGGGAACACTGAAGCTTTCTTT. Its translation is CASSIGRGNTEAFF.